This T cell receptor beta chain was observed in a study of cytomegalovirus exposure and HLA in healthy donors. Turning to the study itself: A later analysis reported the same platform for the roughly 120 validation repertoires and the approximately 720 first-cohort repertoires.

Donors came from a validation cohort of over a hundred subjects, distinct from the first 666-subject cohort. Germline assignment: CDR1 MNHEY and CDR2 SMNVEV (reference sequence). V lost 7 bases, J lost 0 bases, and 15 bases lay in between. This CDR3 has 15 residues. The repertoire was sequenced with immunoSEQ multiplex PCR; TCRdb's copy has only in-frame clones and lacks some. The data show some 340,000 clones, with around 87% seen just once and 0.95% to 1.5% held by the top ten. Findings of the study overall: In vitro, three CMV-associated chains proved specific for CMV antigens.

A word on this clone: The antigen remains undetermined.

The sequencing input was PBMCs. The V call is TRBV27, the J call TRBJ2-5; D ambiguous. This clonotype was obtained from a woman aged 25 to 39 in good health and CMV-seropositive. The CDR3 is CASTIPGLNQETQYF. CDR3 in DNA: TGTGCCAGCACCATACCGGGCCTTAACCAAGAGACCCAGTACTTC.